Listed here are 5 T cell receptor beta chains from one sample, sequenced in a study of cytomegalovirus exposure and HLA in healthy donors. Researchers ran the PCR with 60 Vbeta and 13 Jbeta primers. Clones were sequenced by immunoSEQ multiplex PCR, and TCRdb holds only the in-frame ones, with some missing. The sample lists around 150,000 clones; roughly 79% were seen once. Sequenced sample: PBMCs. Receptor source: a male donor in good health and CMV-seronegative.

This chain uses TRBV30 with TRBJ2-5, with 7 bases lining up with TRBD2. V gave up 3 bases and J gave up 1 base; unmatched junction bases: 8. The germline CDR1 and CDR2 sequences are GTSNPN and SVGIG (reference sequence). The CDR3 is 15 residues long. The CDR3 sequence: CAWRGLGGTQETQYF. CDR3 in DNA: TGTGCCTGGAGGGGGCTCGGGGGGACCCAAGAGACCCAGTACTTC.

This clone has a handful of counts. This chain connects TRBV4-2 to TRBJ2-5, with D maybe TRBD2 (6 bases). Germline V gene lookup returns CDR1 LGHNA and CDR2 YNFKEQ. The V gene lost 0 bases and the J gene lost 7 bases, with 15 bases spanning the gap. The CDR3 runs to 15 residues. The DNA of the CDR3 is TGTGCCAGCAGCCAAGAGGAGGGACCTAGCTTGACCCAGTACTTC. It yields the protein CASSQEEGPSLTQYF.

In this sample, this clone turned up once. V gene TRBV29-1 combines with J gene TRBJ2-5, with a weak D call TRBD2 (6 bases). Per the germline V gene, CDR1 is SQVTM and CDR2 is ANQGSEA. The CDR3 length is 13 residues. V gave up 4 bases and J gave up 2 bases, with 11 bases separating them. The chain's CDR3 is CSVAPSVQETQYF. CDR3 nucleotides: TGCAGCGTTGCTCCTAGCGTACAAGAGACCCAGTACTTC.

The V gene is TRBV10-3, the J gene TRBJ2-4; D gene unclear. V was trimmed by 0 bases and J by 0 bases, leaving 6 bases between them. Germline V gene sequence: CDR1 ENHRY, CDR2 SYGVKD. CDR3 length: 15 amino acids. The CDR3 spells CAISESQLAKNIQYF. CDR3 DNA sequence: TGTGCCATCAGTGAGTCGCAACTAGCCAAAAACATTCAGTACTTC.

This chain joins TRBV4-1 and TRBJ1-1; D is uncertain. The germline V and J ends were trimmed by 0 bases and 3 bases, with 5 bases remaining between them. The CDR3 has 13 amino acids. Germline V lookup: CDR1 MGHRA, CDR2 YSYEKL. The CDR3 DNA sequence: TGCGCCAGCAGCCAAGATCGGTACACTGAAGCTTTCTTT. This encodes CASSQDRYTEAFF.